This T cell receptor beta chain comes out of a study of blood T cell repertoires in COVID-19. Study summary: T cells, B-cell-depleted T cells, or PBMCs supplied cDNA or gDNA.

Assay used: immunoSEQ multiplex PCR; TCRdb lists only in-frame clones, some missing. The top ten clones hold roughly an eighth of a sample with around 23,000 clones, roughly 90% of them seen once. V lost 3 bases to trimming and J lost 4 bases, with 14 bases between them. This CDR3 comprises 16 residues. The germline CDR1 and CDR2 sequences are SGDLS and YYNGEE. The sequenced sample was peripheral blood. The TCR sequence derives from a woman older than 75 with active or convalescent COVID-19. The chain is built from TRBV9 and TRBJ2-6; D possibly corresponds to TRBD1 (6 bases). The CDR3 here is CASSAQTGWGANVLTF. In DNA, the CDR3 is TGTGCCAGCAGCGCCCAAACAGGGTGGGGGGCCAACGTCCTGACTTTC.